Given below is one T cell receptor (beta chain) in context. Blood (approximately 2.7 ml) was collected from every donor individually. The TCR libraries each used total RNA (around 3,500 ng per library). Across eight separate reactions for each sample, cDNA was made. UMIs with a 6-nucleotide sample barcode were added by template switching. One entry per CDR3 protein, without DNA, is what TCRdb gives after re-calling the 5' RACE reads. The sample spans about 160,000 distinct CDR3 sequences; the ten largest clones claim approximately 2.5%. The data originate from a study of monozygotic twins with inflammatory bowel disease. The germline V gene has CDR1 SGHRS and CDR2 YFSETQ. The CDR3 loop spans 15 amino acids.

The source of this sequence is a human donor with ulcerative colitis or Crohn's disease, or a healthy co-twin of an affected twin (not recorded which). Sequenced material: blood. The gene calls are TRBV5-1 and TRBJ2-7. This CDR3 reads CASSLVGGPPYEQYF.